This TCR beta chain was documented in a study of response to subunit inactivated influenza vaccine. Study-wide points: The authors offered the suggestion that each seasonal influenza vaccination recruits few new T cells.

This CDR3 has 16 residues. Germline CDR1 and CDR2: MDHEN and SYDVKM. The ends lost 4 bases at V and 6 bases at J; junction bases unmatched: 13. TCRdb re-called the RT-PCR reads with MiXCR, one entry per CDR3 protein. The sample lists 650,000 to 850,000 distinct CDR3 sequences; more than 11% were seen once. In regard to this clonotype: What it binds is unknown.

The V call is TRBV28, the J call TRBJ2-3; 7 bases fit TRBD2. The receptor was derived from a man between 50 and 59 years old who received an inactivated influenza vaccine. Sequenced material: PBMCs from blood, taken approximately 15 days before vaccination. The CDR3 region has the DNA TGTGCCAGCAGTTCCCCCCCCGGGCGGGAGAGGGATACGCAGTATTTT. Translated, it gives CASSSPPGRERDTQYF.